Listed here is a single T cell receptor (beta chain). At one boundary the junction diverges from the germline segment, which might be a read error. This sample was included in a study of T-cell reconstitution after alpha-beta-depleted transplantation in children. CDR1 is DFQATT, CDR2 SNEGSKA, per germline (reference sequence). The CDR3 runs to 12 residues. Unique molecular identifiers were incorporated into the prepared TCRbeta library. Each CDR3 protein gets one entry after TCRdb re-called the PCR reads with MiXCR. The sample lists a few hundred thousand distinct CDR3 sequences, 20% occurring once. Sample: PBMCs from the stem cell graft donor, taken from the stem cell graft. The rearrangement uses TRBV20-1 and TRBJ2-1; 7 bases map to TRBD1. The clonotype comes from a human donor who donated a stem cell graft to a child with acute myeloid leukemia. The DNA of the CDR3 is TGCAGTCCAGGACAGGTCTACAATGAGCGGTTCTTC. It is translated as CSPGQVYNERFF.